This entry lists 18 T cell receptor beta chains sequenced from one sample in a study of Ad26.COV2.S vaccination and SARS-CoV-2 variants. Repertoires were generated with immunoSEQ multiplex PCR, while TCRdb's copy carries only in-frame clones and drops some. The sample lists 350,000 to 500,000 clones, around 90% occurring once. Treatment described: roughly 20 received Ad26.COV2.S at low or high dose, single or two shots; several received placebo; per-sample allocation not given. Sampling was done on day 63 after the first vaccine or placebo injection. This specimen consisted of peripheral blood, obtained in a trial of Ad26.COV2.S vaccine versus placebo. The receptors originated from a person aged 18-60 years who received the Ad26.COV2.S COVID-19 vaccine or a placebo.

The chain couples TRBV6-2 or TRBV6-3 to TRBJ1-5; 10 bases map to TRBD1. This CDR3 spans 14 amino acids. V lost 4 bases and J lost 5; bases outside the gene matches: 2. Germline V gene data show CDR1 as MNHEY and CDR2 as SVGEGT. The DNA of the CDR3 is TGTGCCAGCAGTTGGGGACAGGGGTATCAGCCCCAGCATTTT. Amino acid sequence: CASSWGQGYQPQHF.

The V call is TRBV7-9, the J call TRBJ2-7; perhaps TRBD1 as D (5 bases). Trimming cost V 1 base and J 5 bases, with 12 bases left between them. This CDR3 is built from 14 residues. CDR1 SEHNR and CDR2 FQNEAQ come from the germline V gene (reference sequence). CDR3 sequence reads: CASSLEGSPNEQYF. CDR3 nucleotide sequence: TGTGCCAGCAGCTTAGAGGGGTCCCCAAACGAGCAGTACTTC.

The chain couples TRBV29-1 to TRBJ2-7; perhaps TRBD2 as D (5 bases). CDR1 SQVTM and CDR2 ANQGSEA come from the germline V gene. CDR3 length: 13 residues. Trimming cost V 1 base and J 2 bases, with 9 bases left between them. CDR3 DNA sequence: TGCAGCGTTGAAGTACACGGGACCTACGAGCAGTACTTC. It translates to CSVEVHGTYEQYF.

The chain combines TRBV28 with TRBJ2-1; TRBD2 agrees at 13 bases. The CDR3 length is 19 residues. CDR1 and CDR2 from the germline V gene are MDHEN and SYDVKM. J gave up 8 bases and V 3 bases, and 16 bases lay outside the gene matches. The CDR3 spells CASSFRLLAGGGGLDEQFF. The CDR3 nucleotides read TGTGCCAGCAGTTTTCGTCTACTAGCGGGAGGGGGGGGATTGGATGAGCAGTTCTTC.

This chain links TRBV5-4 with TRBJ2-1; TRBD2 aligns across 9 bases. Germline V gives CDR1 SGHNT, CDR2 YYREEE (reference sequence). V dropped 3 bases and J dropped 7; count of bases not matched to a gene: 8. The CDR3 totals 15 residues. CDR3 DNA sequence: TGTGCCAGCAGCTACATTTCGGGACTAGCTAATGAGCAGTTCTTC. Translating it yields CASSYISGLANEQFF. The full variable domain, completed using reference TRBV5-4 and TRBJ2-1, is ETGVTQSPTHLIKTRGQQVTLRCSSQSGHNTVSWYQQALGQGPQFIFQYYREEENGRGNFPPRFSGLQFPNYSSELNVNALELDDSALYLCASSYISGLANEQFFGPGTRLTVL.

The chain's CDR3 is CASSLQPPYEQYF. Here the CDR3 DNA reads TGTGCCAGCAGCTTGCAGCCCCCCTACGAGCAGTACTTC. The chain couples TRBV5-4 to TRBJ2-7; no reliable D call. The CDR3 contains 13 residues. Trimming took off 1 base at V and 2 bases at J, with 7 bases between the two ends. Per germline, CDR1 SGHNT and CDR2 YYREEE (reference sequence).

This chain joins TRBV4-3 and TRBJ2-7, with D unclear. Germline assignment: CDR1 LGHNA and CDR2 YSLEER. Trimming took 2 bases from V and 5 from J, leaving 10 bases between them. CDR3 length equals 13 residues. In DNA, the CDR3 is TGCGCCAGCAGCCAAACCCCCTGGAACGAGCAGTACTTC. This encodes CASSQTPWNEQYF.

The chain employs TRBV6-5 and TRBJ2-7, with D unclear. Trimming removed 2 bases from V and 4 bases from J, with 6 bases in between. Germline CDR1 is MNHEY and CDR2 is SVGAGI. This CDR3 has 12 amino acids. CDR3: CASSYNRYEQYF. The CDR3 coding sequence is TGTGCCAGCAGTTACAACAGATACGAGCAGTACTTC.

The rearrangement joins TRBV19 to TRBJ2-7, with 8 bases matching TRBD1. The CDR3 contains 14 residues. Germline V CDR1 and CDR2: LNHDA, SQIVND (reference sequence). J lost 4 bases, V lost 2 bases, and 4 bases had no gene match. Written as DNA, the CDR3 is TGTGCCAGTAGTATAAGGACAGGGTCTTACGAGCAGTACTTC. This translates into CASSIRTGSYEQYF.

V and J are TRBV27 and TRBJ2-5; 8 bases align to TRBD1. Per the germline V gene, CDR1 is MNHEY and CDR2 is SMNVEV (reference sequence). V lost 3 bases to trimming and J lost 7 bases; unmatched junction nucleotides: 19. This CDR3 has 18 amino acids. The CDR3 loop is CASSLSHPWTGQGGTQYF. Written as DNA, the CDR3 is TGTGCCAGCAGTTTGTCACACCCTTGGACAGGGCAGGGGGGGACCCAGTACTTC.

The V and J genes are TRBV29-1 and TRBJ2-7; 8 nucleotides match TRBD2. In germline, CDR1 is SQVTM, CDR2 ANQGSEA. This CDR3 comprises 16 residues. V shed 3 bases, J shed 2 bases, and the junction held 12 bases outside the gene matches. The CDR3 loop reads CSVETLPGLGTYEQYF. The CDR3 bases are TGCAGCGTTGAGACACTACCGGGACTAGGAACCTACGAGCAGTACTTC.

As DNA, the CDR3 is TGCGCCAGCAGCCAAGAAGGTTTCGGACTTTCCAACACTGAAGCTTTCTTT. It is translated as CASSQEGFGLSNTEAFF. The V gene is TRBV4-1, the J gene TRBJ1-1; D is ambiguous. V was cut by 0 bases and J by 2 bases, with 16 bases left in between. The germline V gene has CDR1 MGHRA and CDR2 YSYEKL. This CDR3 region has 17 residues.

This clone was counted only a few times. The chain recombines TRBV7-3 with TRBJ1-1; D is possibly TRBD1 (6 bases). Germline V gene sequence: CDR1 SGHTA, CDR2 FQGTGA. The CDR3 covers 14 residues. V was pared by 5 bases and J by 1 base, with 11 bases between. The CDR3 DNA is TGTGCCAGCAGCCCCAGGGGACCGAACACTGAAGCTTTCTTT. Its protein product is CASSPRGPNTEAFF.

V usage is TRBV4-2 and J usage is TRBJ2-1, with 7 bases fitting TRBD2. The CDR3 is 16 amino acids. Trimming took 0 bases from V and 9 from J; bases not matched to a gene: 11. Germline V gives CDR1 LGHNA, CDR2 YNFKEQ. In DNA form, the CDR3 reads TGTGCCAGCAGCCAAGAACCGGGAGGCGTTGAACGTGAGCAGTTCTTC. Amino acid sequence: CASSQEPGGVEREQFF.

This rearrangement joins TRBV19 to TRBJ1-5; 8 bases align to TRBD1. The germline gives CDR1 LNHDA, CDR2 SQIVND (reference sequence). The CDR3 is made up of 16 amino acids. The trim removed 6 bases at V and 2 bases at J, leaving 9 bases unmatched. CDR3 sequence: CASSSTGGTGNQPQHF. For the CDR3, the DNA is TGTGCCAGTAGCTCAACAGGGGGAACGGGCAATCAGCCCCAGCATTTT.

CDR3 sequence (DNA): TGTGCCAGTAGTAGCGGGGACCCCTACGAGCAGTACTTC. As protein: CASSSGDPYEQYF. The V and J genes are TRBV19 and TRBJ2-7; the D gene is possibly TRBD2 (6 bases). This CDR3 contains 13 residues. The germline V gene encodes CDR1 LNHDA and CDR2 SQIVND (reference sequence). V was clipped by 4 bases and J by 2 bases, with 9 bases between them.

This chain connects TRBV7-9 to TRBJ2-7; the D is unclear. The V end was cut by 1 base, the J end by 8 bases, with 9 bases between. The CDR3 is 12 residues long. Per the germline V gene, CDR1 is SEHNR and CDR2 is FQNEAQ (reference sequence). The CDR3 spells CASSLEQRQQYF. For the CDR3, the DNA is TGTGCCAGCAGCTTAGAACAGAGACAGCAGTACTTC.

The rearrangement joins TRBV20-1 to TRBJ2-7, with D possibly TRBD2 on 6 matching bases. The CDR3 spans 12 residues. The germline V gene has CDR1 DFQATT and CDR2 SNEGSKA (reference sequence). Trimming cost V 3 bases and J 3 bases, with 9 bases left between them. The CDR3 loop is CSASRLVYEQYF. Here the CDR3 DNA reads TGCAGTGCTAGTAGACTAGTCTACGAGCAGTACTTC.